The present T cell receptor beta chain was sequenced within a study of beta chain features in type 1 diabetes (dated by TCRdb to the late 2010s). Describing the broader study: No differences in mean age, gender distribution, total cell number or subset yield were found between patients and healthy donors. Across all samples, some 99 million sorted cells were examined, and cell number per subset correlated strongly with RNA yield. The study compared TCRB repertoires of sorted circulating CD4+ T cell subsets between recently diagnosed type 1 diabetes patients and matched healthy donors. Naive and central memory subsets were obtained from all 30 or so donors, but regulatory and stem cell-like memory subsets were isolated from only 8 patients and about eight healthy donors.

The cysteine opens and the phenylalanine closes a CDR3 of 16 amino acids. Just CDR3 DNA is preserved here, 48 bases in frame from base 1. CDR1 and CDR2, looked up from the germline V gene (reference sequence), are GTSNPN and SVGIG. V trim: 2 bases; J trim: 4 bases; unmatched bases: 6. The entire isolated RNA was reverse transcribed using the High Capacity cDNA Reverse Transcription Kit, and thus expressed TCRB transcripts were sequenced. Deep immunoSEQ sequencing was applied to naive, central memory and regulatory T cell samples, giving an average of roughly 3.5 million total reads per sample. Sorted cells were lysed in RLT buffer, and RNA was extracted using DNase-treated RNeasy Micro or Mini kits according to cell number. Each cell subset was processed separately to prevent cross-contamination, with patient and healthy donor samples processed together. The immunoSEQ multiplex PCR was used to amplify TCRB sequences from cDNA, generating 87-bp fragments that spanned the CDR3 region. The amplicons were sequenced using the Illumina HiSeq platform. Under the source paper's analysis protocol: PCR bias was corrected computationally using synthetic template baselines, and reads within Hamming distance 2 were collapsed, with unmergeable singletons discarded. Reads were aligned against IMGT to assign V, D and J genes, CDR3 length and insertions or deletions at six rearrangement sites. Within each subset, clonotype counts were normalized to sorted cell number, and only after that were true diversity and Gini coefficients computed with the tcR R package. Repertoire sharing was quantified using the overlap coefficient calculated on TCRB nucleotide sequences. Out-of-frame TCRB sequences from naive cells were analyzed to stand in for the pre-selection repertoire. TCRdb's version of the immuneACCESS table is confined to in-frame rearrangements and falls short of the full clone set. An unresolved V gene accounts for under half of the shortfall where checked; the remainder is of unknown origin. Clonal size and the V and J genes are those of that table, whereas D and trimming came from the DNA. Recorded for this sample are some 700,000 clones; roughly an eighth of them occurred a single time. Approximately 0.021% of the sample goes to the ten largest clones.

This clone was seen a few times. It has no known antigen specificity. Within one base of it there is no much larger clone, and no base qualities were kept. From each donor, a single peripheral blood sample of about 110 mL on average was drawn into heparinised tubes. A BD FACSAria II and a panel including CD45RO, CCR7, CD25, CD127, CD95 and CD27 were used to sort naive, central memory, regulatory and stem cell-like memory CD4+ T cells. A purity above 95% was achieved for all sorted populations. Right away, PBMCs were isolated by Lymphoprep density gradient centrifugation and were stained directly, with no culture step. So that batch effects would be minimized, each experiment stained and sorted samples in pairs, pairing one healthy donor with one patient. The investigation overall reported the following: Shorter templates might have been favored by PCR, but patient and control samples were amplified and corrected together, so both groups would have been affected equally by any skew. Because cDNA rather than genomic DNA was sequenced, highly expressing activated cells could have been over-represented, although no difference in activation and CD3 levels was found between groups. Fewer insertions and more nucleotide deletions at VDJ recombination sites were observed in patients with type 1 diabetes, implying thymic rearrangement abnormalities. Because small numbers of individuals were included in the HLA sub-analyses, any influence of HLA type on TCRB rearrangement was left unresolved. Type 1 diabetes patients showed a moderate but significant shortening of TCRB CDR3 length in all four CD4+ subsets. The naive, central memory and regulatory TCRB repertoires appeared to resemble one another more closely among patients than among healthy donors.

The chain was built from TRBV30 and TRBJ2-3, with 13 middle bases fitting TRBD2. The material sequenced was naive CD4+ T cells from blood. This sample's cell subset or site label indicates: true naive CD4+ T cells. The receptor comes from a young man with type 1 diabetes. The nucleotide sequence is TGTGCCTGGAGTACTAGGACTAGCGGGGGCGCAGATACGCAGTATTTT. Translated, it reads CAWSTRTSGGADTQYF. Joined to the reference TRBV30 and TRBJ2-3 proteins, this CDR3 gives the full variable domain: SQTIHQWPATLVQPVGSPLSLECTVEGTSNPNLYWYRQAAGRGLQLLFYSVGIGQISSEVPQNLSASRPQDRQFILSSKKLLLSDSGFYLCAWSTRTSGGADTQYFGPGTRLTVL.